This entry lists 30 T cell receptor beta chains sequenced from one sample in a study of cytomegalovirus exposure and HLA in healthy donors. Method: immunoSEQ multiplex PCR; TCRdb's copy keeps in-frame clones and lacks some. The sample has some 140,000 clones, approximately 86% seen once. Source material: PBMCs. These receptors originate from a man aged 18 to 35 in good health and CMV-seropositive.

The CDR3 spells CASRNRGSSYEQYF. The DNA of the CDR3 is TGTGCCAGCAGGAACAGGGGAAGCTCCTACGAGCAGTACTTC. This sequence joins TRBV6-5 and TRBJ2-7, with 7 bases identical to TRBD1. Germline loops: CDR1 MNHEY, CDR2 SVGAGI. The CDR3 sequence is 14 residues long. V lost 6 bases and J lost 0; bases outside the gene matches: 5.

Here the CDR3 reads CASSLTGQGISREQPQHF. CDR3 bases: TGTGCCAGTTCTCTCACGGGACAGGGGATTTCAAGGGAACAGCCCCAGCATTTT. This rearrangement joins TRBV27 to TRBJ1-5; 10 bases line up with TRBD1. The CDR3 runs 18 residues. V was clipped by 9 bases and J by 7 bases; unmatched bases: 21. Germline-derived CDR1 and CDR2 are MNHEY and SMNVEV (reference sequence).

This rearrangement joins TRBV9 to TRBJ1-4, with TRBD1 matching 10 bases. Per germline, CDR1 SGDLS and CDR2 YYNGEE. This CDR3 comprises 22 residues. V was pared by 0 bases and J by 4 bases, with 21 bases of the junction left unmatched. The CDR3 DNA sequence: TGTGCCAGCAGCGTAGCCTTCGAGCGGACGGACATGGGACAGGGGATTAATGAAAAACTGTTTTTT. This sequence encodes CASSVAFERTDMGQGINEKLFF.

The chain couples TRBV7-9 to TRBJ2-7, with unresolved D. CDR1 and CDR2 (germline): SEHNR, FQNEAQ (reference sequence). The CDR3 runs 14 residues. Trimming took 3 bases from V and 4 from J, leaving 13 bases between them. The CDR3 DNA reads as TGTGCCAGCAGCTTCCCCGAGACACCTTACGAGCAGTACTTC. This codes for CASSFPETPYEQYF.

V and J are TRBV27 and TRBJ2-5, with 7 nucleotides matching TRBD1. CDR1 is MNHEY and CDR2 is SMNVEV in the germline V gene (reference sequence). The V segment lost 2 bases and the J segment 4 bases; nucleotides outside the gene matches: 4. This CDR3 is built from 14 residues. The CDR3 loop reads CASSLGTAGETQYF. The CDR3 region has the DNA TGTGCCAGCAGTTTAGGGACAGCAGGAGAGACCCAGTACTTC.

This clone is a singleton in its sample. This rearrangement joins TRBV19 to TRBJ2-2, with a tentative D call TRBD2 (6 bases). This CDR3 comprises 14 residues. The germline gives CDR1 LNHDA, CDR2 SQIVND (reference sequence). V dropped 8 bases and J dropped 3 bases, with 13 bases sitting between them. The CDR3 loop is CASRWRGDTGELFF. CDR3 in DNA: TGTGCCAGTCGTTGGAGGGGCGACACCGGGGAGCTGTTTTTT. Drawing the rest from reference TRBV19 and TRBJ2-2, the complete variable domain is DGGITQSPKYLFRKEGQNVTLSCEQNLNHDAMYWYRQDPGQGLRLIYYSQIVNDFQKGDIAEGYSVSREKKESFPLTVTSAQKNPTAFYLCASRWRGDTGELFFGEGSRLTVL.

Comments on this clone: Other DNA sequences in this sample translate to the same CDR3. This chain joins TRBV18 and TRBJ2-1; a possible D gene is TRBD1 (5 bases). V was clipped by 1 base and J by 3 bases, with 10 bases between them. The germline gives CDR1 KGHSH, CDR2 LQKENI. This CDR3 comprises 15 residues. CDR3 DNA: TGTGCCAGCTCACCACGGCAGGGTCGCTACAATGAGCAGTTCTTC. The encoded protein is CASSPRQGRYNEQFF.

V and J are TRBV6-5 and TRBJ2-7; no clear D gene. Trimming cost V 0 bases and J 1 base, with 10 bases left between them. Germline V gene lookup returns CDR1 MNHEY and CDR2 SVGAGI. This CDR3 comprises 15 residues. The CDR3 nucleotides are TGTGCCAGCAGTTACTCGGCAGGCCCATCCTACGAGCAGTACTTC. This translates into CASSYSAGPSYEQYF.

The J gene is TRBJ2-2, the V gene TRBV6-5; TRBD1 agrees at 7 bases. Germline CDR1 reads MNHEY; CDR2 reads SVGAGI. The CDR3 is made up of 15 amino acids. V shed 2 bases and J 1 base; nucleotides not matched to a gene: 1. DNA for the CDR3: TGTGCCAGCAGTTACGGGACAGTGAACACCGGGGAGCTGTTTTTT. Residues: CASSYGTVNTGELFF.

The V gene is TRBV7-2, the J gene TRBJ2-7; 8 bases line up with TRBD1. There are 11 residues in the CDR3. CDR1 and CDR2 from the germline V gene are SGHTA and FQGNSA. V lost 4 bases and J lost 10; bases outside the gene matches: 3. CDR3 region: CASSSDRVQYF. CDR3 DNA sequence: TGTGCCAGCAGCTCGGACAGGGTACAGTACTTC.

This chain uses TRBV7-3 with TRBJ2-5, with D perhaps matching TRBD1 (5 bases). Germline values: CDR1 SGHTA, CDR2 FQGTGA. This CDR3 contains 13 residues. The V and J ends lost 3 bases and 2 bases respectively, with 7 bases between them. CDR3 sequence (DNA): TGTGCCAGCAGCTTCGACAGACAAGAGACCCAGTACTTC. Its protein product is CASSFDRQETQYF.

The chain joins TRBV4-3 to TRBJ2-2; tentatively, D is TRBD2 (6 bases). Germline lookup yields CDR1 LGHNA and CDR2 YSLEER. Trimming stripped 4 bases from V and 5 bases from J, with 17 bases between. The CDR3 runs to 16 residues. CDR3 sequence reads: CASSPIAGPITGELFF. Here the CDR3 DNA reads TGCGCCAGCAGCCCCATCGCGGGACCGATTACCGGGGAGCTGTTTTTT.

The CDR3, as DNA: TGTGCCAGCAGCTTTGACGGGCAGGCGGGGGGCTACACCTTC. Its protein product is CASSFDGQAGGYTF. The V call is TRBV7-9, the J call TRBJ1-2; D is ambiguous. Germline CDR1 and CDR2: SEHNR and FQNEAQ (reference sequence). Trimming took 3 bases from V and 8 from J, leaving 16 bases between them. CDR3 length: 14 residues.

This clone was recorded once. The chain links TRBV18 to TRBJ2-6, with D possibly TRBD2 on 5 matching bases. The germline V and J ends were trimmed by 7 bases and 0 bases, with 19 bases remaining between them. The CDR3 has 18 residues. Germline lookup yields CDR1 KGHSH and CDR2 LQKENI. The CDR3 DNA reads as TGTGCCAGCTGTCGAGAAGAGGGAGCAGTCTCTGGGGCCAACGTCCTGACTTTC. This encodes CASCREEGAVSGANVLTF.

The J gene is TRBJ2-7, the V gene TRBV5-1; weak D call: TRBD1 (6 bases). Germline V CDR1 and CDR2: SGHRS, YFSETQ. Trimming removed 5 bases from V and 0 bases from J, with 9 bases in between. The CDR3 is 13 residues long. CDR3 sequence reads: CASSGQNSYEQYF. The CDR3 DNA follows: TGCGCCAGCAGTGGACAGAACTCCTACGAGCAGTACTTC.

This clone was detected only once. The rearrangement uses TRBV5-8 and TRBJ1-2; D gene uncertain. The CDR3 runs to 16 residues. Germline assignment: CDR1 SGHTS and CDR2 YDEGEE. V was pared by 3 bases and J by 5 bases, with 20 bases between. CDR3 protein: CASSSTGSSALYGYTF. For the CDR3, the DNA is TGTGCCAGCAGCTCCACGGGGTCCTCCGCCCTTTATGGCTACACCTTC.

The chain employs TRBV15 and TRBJ2-7; a possible D gene is TRBD2 (5 bases). Trimming stripped 3 bases from V and 2 bases from J, with 11 bases between. Germline V gives CDR1 LNHNV, CDR2 YYDKDF (reference sequence). The CDR3 contains 14 residues. The CDR3 sequence is CATSSEGTTYEQYF. Here the CDR3 DNA reads TGTGCCACCAGCAGTGAGGGCACCACCTACGAGCAGTACTTC. Variable domain in full (rest from reference TRBV15 and TRBJ2-7): DAMVIQNPRYQVTQFGKPVTLSCSQTLNHNVMYWYQQKSSQAPKLLFHYYDKDFNNEADTPDNFQSRRPNTSFCFLDIRSPGLGDTAMYLCATSSEGTTYEQYFGPGTRLTVT.

This chain uses TRBV5-4 with TRBJ2-1; D call uncertain. The V gene lost 4 bases and the J gene lost 2 bases, with 16 bases spanning the gap. There are 16 residues in the CDR3. Germline V lookup: CDR1 SGHNT, CDR2 YYREEE (reference sequence). The CDR3 DNA sequence: TGTGCCAGCAGCCGACCGAATTTGGGCACCTACAATGAGCAGTTCTTC. The encoded protein is CASSRPNLGTYNEQFF.

The sample holds many counts of this clone. The rearrangement joins TRBV19 to TRBJ2-7; 8 bases agree with TRBD2. J lost 7 bases, V lost 0 bases, and 17 bases had no gene match. The V gene's germline CDR1 is LNHDA and CDR2 SQIVND (reference sequence). This CDR3 is 18 amino acids long. The CDR3 is CASSIDPPGGRFSPEQYF. CDR3 bases: TGTGCCAGTAGTATAGATCCGCCCGGCGGGAGGTTCTCCCCTGAGCAGTACTTC.

This clone was seen once. This chain connects TRBV2 to TRBJ2-6; 7 bases are a match to TRBD2. The CDR3 is 18 amino acids. The trim removed 2 bases at V and 0 bases at J, leaving 7 bases unmatched. The germline V gene has CDR1 SNHLY and CDR2 FYNNEI. The CDR3 protein is CASSEYLAANSGANVLTF. The CDR3 nucleotides read TGTGCCAGCAGTGAATACCTAGCGGCCAACTCTGGGGCCAACGTCCTGACTTTC. Full variable domain (missing parts from reference TRBV2 and TRBJ2-6): EPEVTQTPSHQVTQMGQEVILRCVPISNHLYFYWYRQILGQKVEFLVSFYNNEISEKSEIFDDQFSVERPDGSNFTLKIRSTKLEDSAMYFCASSEYLAANSGANVLTFGAGSRLTVL.

The chain joins TRBV6-5 to TRBJ1-2; D is perhaps TRBD1 (5 bases). Trimming pared 6 bases from V and 0 bases from J, leaving 8 bases between. The CDR3 loop spans 13 amino acids. Germline V gives CDR1 MNHEY, CDR2 SVGAGI. This chain's CDR3 is CASRVDTNYGYTF. CDR3 nucleotide sequence: TGTGCCAGCAGAGTGGACACTAACTATGGCTACACCTTC.

The rearrangement uses TRBV9 and TRBJ2-1, with D possibly being TRBD2 (5 bases). Per the germline V gene, CDR1 is SGDLS and CDR2 is YYNGEE. The V end was cut by 1 base, the J end by 6 bases, with 11 bases between. The CDR3 has 14 residues. For the CDR3, the DNA is TGTGCCAGCAGCGTAAGTGGAGAGGGCAATGAGCAGTTCTTC. Protein sequence: CASSVSGEGNEQFF.

The rearrangement uses TRBV9 and TRBJ2-2, with D possibly matching TRBD2 (6 bases). Trimming took 4 bases from V and 6 from J, leaving 13 bases between them. Germline lookup yields CDR1 SGDLS and CDR2 YYNGEE. The CDR3 loop spans 14 amino acids. CDR3 in DNA: TGTGCCAGCAGCCCCAACGGGGGAGCCGGGGAGCTGTTTTTT. This sequence encodes CASSPNGGAGELFF.

The V gene is TRBV9, the J gene TRBJ2-4, with D perhaps matching TRBD1 (5 bases). Trimming took 4 bases from V and 7 from J, leaving 12 bases between them. The CDR3 totals 13 residues. Germline V lookup: CDR1 SGDLS, CDR2 YYNGEE. Written as DNA, the CDR3 is TGTGCCAGCAGCAGCGACAGCAGCAACATTCAGTACTTC. Residues: CASSSDSSNIQYF.

The rearrangement uses TRBV5-6 and TRBJ2-1; D might be TRBD1 (6 bases). Deletions cut 4 bases from V and 6 bases from J, with 14 bases between. The germline CDR1 and CDR2 sequences are SGHDT and YYEEEE. This CDR3 is 14 amino acids long. CDR3 coding DNA: TGTGCCAGCAGCCTTGGACAGCGACCCAATGAGCAGTTCTTC. This translates into CASSLGQRPNEQFF.

The chain joins TRBV10-3 to TRBJ2-7; TRBD1 matches 12 bases. Germline V gene data show CDR1 as ENHRY and CDR2 as SYGVKD. The CDR3 consists of 17 residues. Trimming at V came to 0 bases and at J to 2 bases, leaving 5 bases not matched to a gene. This chain's CDR3 is CAISESGQGARAYEQYF. CDR3 bases: TGTGCCATCAGTGAGTCGGGACAGGGGGCGAGGGCCTACGAGCAGTACTTC.

This chain joins TRBV2 and TRBJ2-1; 9 bases match TRBD2. Trimming cost V 6 bases and J 0 bases; bases outside gene matches: 3. The CDR3 runs 15 residues. Per germline, CDR1 SNHLY and CDR2 FYNNEI. CDR3 region: CASRYSGSSYNEQFF. CDR3 coding DNA: TGTGCCAGCAGGTATAGCGGGAGCTCCTACAATGAGCAGTTCTTC.

The chain joins TRBV15 to TRBJ1-5; 9 bases are a match to TRBD1. V gave up 2 bases and J gave up 2 bases; unmatched junction bases: 4. Germline CDR1 LNHNV, CDR2 YYDKDF (reference sequence). The CDR3 consists of 16 residues. The CDR3 loop is CATSRTGGDGNQPQHF. CDR3 nucleotides: TGTGCCACCAGCAGAACAGGGGGCGATGGCAATCAGCCCCAGCATTTT.

The chain joins TRBV2 to TRBJ2-3, with TRBD2 matching over 9 bases. From germline, CDR1 is SNHLY and CDR2 FYNNEI. CDR3 length: 17 amino acids. Trimming cost V 5 bases and J 5 bases; bases outside gene matches: 14. In DNA form, the CDR3 reads TGTGCCAGCAGTCCATTCGAGCGGGGGGCCGGAGGAGATACGCAGTATTTT. It encodes CASSPFERGAGGDTQYF.

This sequence joins TRBV14 and TRBJ1-3, with no clear D. Germline CDR1 and CDR2: SGHDN and FVKESK. This CDR3 region has 13 residues. V was cut by 10 bases and J by 0 bases, with 10 bases left in between. DNA for the CDR3: TGTGCCACCTCGTTATACTCTGGAAACACCATATATTTT. Amino acid sequence: CATSLYSGNTIYF. The variable domain in full, completed from reference TRBV14 and TRBJ1-3, reads EAGVTQFPSHSVIEKGQTVTLRCDPISGHDNLYWYRRVMGKEIKFLLHFVKESKQDESGMPNNRFLAERTGGTYSTLKVQPAELEDSGVYFCATSLYSGNTIYFGEGSWLTVV.